This TCR beta chain was recovered during a study of blood T cell repertoires in COVID-19. Study background: Samples came from the United States, Italy and Spain, spanning acute and convalescent COVID-19.

Libraries were prepared by immunoSEQ multiplex PCR; TCRdb keeps only in-frame clonotypes and omits some of them. The data hold about 120,000 clones, with 85% to 90% observed a single time. Per germline, CDR1 MNHNY and CDR2 SVGAGI (reference sequence). Trimming pared 0 bases from V and 2 bases from J, leaving 10 bases between. The CDR3 consists of 15 residues. The V gene is TRBV6-6, the J gene TRBJ2-5; D is perhaps TRBD1 (5 bases). The sample taken for sequencing was peripheral blood. The clonotype was recovered from a woman aged 60-70 years with COVID-19, enrolled during active disease. CDR3: CASSYSGQGQETQYF. CDR3 in DNA: TGTGCCAGCAGTTACTCAGGCCAGGGTCAAGAGACCCAGTACTTC.